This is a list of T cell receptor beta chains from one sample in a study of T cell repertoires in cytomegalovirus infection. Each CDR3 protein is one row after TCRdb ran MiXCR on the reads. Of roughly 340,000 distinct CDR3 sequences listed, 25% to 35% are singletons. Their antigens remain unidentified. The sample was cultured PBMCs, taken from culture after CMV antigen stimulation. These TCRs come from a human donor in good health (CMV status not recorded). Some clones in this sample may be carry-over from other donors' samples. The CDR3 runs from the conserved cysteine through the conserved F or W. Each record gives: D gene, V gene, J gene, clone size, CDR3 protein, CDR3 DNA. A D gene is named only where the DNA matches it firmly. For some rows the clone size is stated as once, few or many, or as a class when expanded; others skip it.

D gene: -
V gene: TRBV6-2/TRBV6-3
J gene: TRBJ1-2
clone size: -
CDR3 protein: CASSRGENPSYGYTF
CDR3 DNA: TGTGCCAGCAGCCGTGGAGAAAACCCGTCCTATGGCTACACCTTC

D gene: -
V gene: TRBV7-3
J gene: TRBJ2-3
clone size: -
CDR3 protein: CASSLFHGAQDTQYF
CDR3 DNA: TGTGCCAGCAGCCTTTTCCATGGTGCCCAGGATACGCAGTATTTT

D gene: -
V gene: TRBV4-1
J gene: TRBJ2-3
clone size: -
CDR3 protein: CASSQVLAGRGPDTQYF
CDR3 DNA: TGCGCCAGCAGCCAAGTCCTAGCCGGGAGGGGGCCAGATACGCAGTATTTT

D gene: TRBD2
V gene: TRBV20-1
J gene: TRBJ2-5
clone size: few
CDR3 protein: CSARDPTSGKTQYF
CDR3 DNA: TGCAGTGCTAGAGATCCGACTAGCGGGAAGACCCAGTACTTC

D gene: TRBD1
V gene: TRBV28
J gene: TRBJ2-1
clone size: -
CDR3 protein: CASRPGTGSSYNEQFF
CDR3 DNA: TGTGCCAGCAGGCCCGGGACAGGGAGCTCCTACAATGAGCAGTTCTTC

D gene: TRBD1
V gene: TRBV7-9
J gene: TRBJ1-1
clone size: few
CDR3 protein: CASSPSPSGQVNTEAFF
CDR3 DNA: TGTGCCAGCAGCCCAAGCCCTTCGGGACAGGTGAACACTGAAGCTTTCTTT

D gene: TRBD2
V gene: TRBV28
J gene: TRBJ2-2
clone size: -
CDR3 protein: CASSLISGSFAGELFF
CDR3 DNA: TGTGCCAGCAGCCTTATTAGCGGGAGCTTTGCCGGGGAGCTGTTTTTT

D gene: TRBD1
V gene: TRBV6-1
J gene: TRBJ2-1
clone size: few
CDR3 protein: CASSEAQTGEFF
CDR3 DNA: TGTGCCAGCAGTGAAGCTCAGACAGGGGAGTTCTTC

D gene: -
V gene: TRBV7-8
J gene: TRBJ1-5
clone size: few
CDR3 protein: CASSLSNNQPQHF
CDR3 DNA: TGTGCCAGCAGCTTATCAAACAATCAGCCCCAGCATTTT

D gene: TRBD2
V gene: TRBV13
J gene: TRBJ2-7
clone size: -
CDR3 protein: CASSLAGLAGVAGEQYF
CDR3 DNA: TGTGCCAGCAGCTTAGCCGGACTAGCGGGGGTCGCGGGCGAGCAGTACTTC

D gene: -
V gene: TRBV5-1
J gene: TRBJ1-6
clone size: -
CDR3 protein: CASSPGDRDNSPLHF
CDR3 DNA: TGCGCCAGCAGTCCAGGGGACCGGGATAATTCACCCCTCCACTTT

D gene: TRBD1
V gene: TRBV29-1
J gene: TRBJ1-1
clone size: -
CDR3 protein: CSVAPGQGTEAFF
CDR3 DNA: TGCAGCGTGGCACCAGGACAGGGCACTGAAGCTTTCTTT

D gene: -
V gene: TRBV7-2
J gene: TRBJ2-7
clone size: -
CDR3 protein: CASSSLGPISWYEQYF
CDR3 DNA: TGTGCCAGCAGCTCCTTGGGTCCGATCTCCTGGTACGAGCAGTACTTC

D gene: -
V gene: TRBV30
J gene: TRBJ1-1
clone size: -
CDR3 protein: CAWSAPIGTEAFF
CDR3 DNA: TGTGCCTGGAGTGCCCCAATTGGGACTGAAGCTTTCTTT

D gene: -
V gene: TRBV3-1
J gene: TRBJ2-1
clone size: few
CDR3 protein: CASSQSYEQFF
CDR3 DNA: TGTGCCAGCAGCCAATCATATGAGCAGTTCTTC

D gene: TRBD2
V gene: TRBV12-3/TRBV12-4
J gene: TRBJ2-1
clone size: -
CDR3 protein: CASSLAGLAGSEQFF
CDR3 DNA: TGTGCCAGCAGTTTAGCGGGACTAGCGGGATCTGAGCAGTTCTTC

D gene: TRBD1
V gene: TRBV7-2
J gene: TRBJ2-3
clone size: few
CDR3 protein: CASSPDRAEDTQYF
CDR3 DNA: TGTGCCAGCAGCCCTGACAGGGCTGAAGATACGCAGTATTTT

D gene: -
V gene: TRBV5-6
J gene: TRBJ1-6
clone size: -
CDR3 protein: CASSLAGGASPLHF
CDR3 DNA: TGTGCCAGCAGCTTAGCGGGGGGAGCGTCACCCCTCCACTTT

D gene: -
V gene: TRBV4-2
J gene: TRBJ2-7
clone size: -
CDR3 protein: CASSQAPGEQYF
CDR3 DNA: TGTGCCAGCAGCCAGGCCCCTGGCGAGCAGTACTTC

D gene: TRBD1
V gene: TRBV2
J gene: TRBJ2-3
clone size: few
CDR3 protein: CASMGQPSTDTQYF
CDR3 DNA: TGTGCCAGCATGGGACAGCCTAGCACAGATACGCAGTATTTT

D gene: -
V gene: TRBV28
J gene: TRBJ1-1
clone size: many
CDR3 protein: CASTIWAPRTEAFF
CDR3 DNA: TGTGCCAGCACGATTTGGGCCCCTCGGACTGAAGCTTTCTTT

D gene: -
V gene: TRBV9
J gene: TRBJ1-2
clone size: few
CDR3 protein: CASSAHPTAANYGYTF
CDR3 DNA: TGTGCCAGCAGCGCCCACCCGACGGCTGCTAACTATGGCTACACCTTC

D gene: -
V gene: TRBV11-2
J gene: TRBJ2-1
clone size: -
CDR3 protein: CASSRRTLRSYNEQFF
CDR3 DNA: TGTGCCAGCAGCCGAAGGACTCTCCGCTCCTACAATGAGCAGTTCTTC

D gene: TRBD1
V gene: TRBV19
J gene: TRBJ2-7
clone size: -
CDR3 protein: CAAPGQSYEQYF
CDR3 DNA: TGTGCAGCCCCGGGACAGAGCTACGAGCAGTACTTC

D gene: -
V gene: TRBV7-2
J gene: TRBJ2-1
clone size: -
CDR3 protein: CASATGTGPNEQFF
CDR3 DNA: TGTGCCAGCGCGACCGGGACCGGGCCCAATGAGCAGTTCTTC

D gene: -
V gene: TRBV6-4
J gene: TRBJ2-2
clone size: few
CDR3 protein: CASRAGTNTGELFF
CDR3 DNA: TGTGCCAGCCGGGCGGGGACGAACACCGGGGAGCTGTTTTTT

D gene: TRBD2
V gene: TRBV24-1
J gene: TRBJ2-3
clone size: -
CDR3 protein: CATGLSGSDVDTQYF
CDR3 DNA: TGTGCCACCGGGCTTAGCGGGAGCGATGTAGATACGCAGTATTTT

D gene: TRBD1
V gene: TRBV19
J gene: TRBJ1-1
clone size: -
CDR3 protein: CASTLGQGMTEAFF
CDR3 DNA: TGTGCCAGTACTCTCGGACAGGGTATGACTGAAGCTTTCTTT

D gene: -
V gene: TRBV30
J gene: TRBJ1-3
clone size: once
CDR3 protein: CAWSKGGAAGNTIYF
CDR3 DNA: TGTGCCTGGAGTAAGGGGGGCGCAGCTGGAAACACCATATATTTT

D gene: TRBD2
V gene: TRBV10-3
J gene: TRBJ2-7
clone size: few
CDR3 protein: CAIRGGASGRSSYEQYF
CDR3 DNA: TGTGCCATCAGGGGGGGGGCTAGCGGGAGGAGCTCCTACGAGCAGTACTTC

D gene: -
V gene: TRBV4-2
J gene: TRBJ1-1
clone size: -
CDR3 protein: CASSQAGNLNTEAFF
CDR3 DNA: TGTGCCAGCAGCCAAGCTGGGAACCTGAACACTGAAGCTTTCTTT

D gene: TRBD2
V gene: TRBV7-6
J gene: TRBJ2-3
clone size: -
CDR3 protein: CASSLTSGKWTDTQYF
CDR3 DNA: TGTGCCAGCAGCTTAACTAGCGGGAAGTGGACAGATACGCAGTATTTT

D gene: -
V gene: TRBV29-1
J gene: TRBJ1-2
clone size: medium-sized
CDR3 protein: CSVEEDVGVGYTF
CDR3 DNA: TGCAGCGTTGAAGAAGATGTAGGGGTAGGCTACACCTTC

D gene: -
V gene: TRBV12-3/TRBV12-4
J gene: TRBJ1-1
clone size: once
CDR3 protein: CASTPPRAGMNTEAFF
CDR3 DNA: TGTGCCAGCACCCCCCCCAGGGCGGGGATGAACACTGAAGCTTTCTTT

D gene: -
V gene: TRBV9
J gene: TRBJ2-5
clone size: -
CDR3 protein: CASSVGGVLETQYF
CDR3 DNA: TGTGCCAGCAGCGTAGGAGGGGTCTTAGAGACCCAGTACTTC

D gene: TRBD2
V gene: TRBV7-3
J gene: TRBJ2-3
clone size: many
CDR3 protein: CASSLRGSGGRNRTDTQYF
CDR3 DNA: TGTGCCAGCAGCCTGCGGGGGAGCGGGGGGCGCAACCGCACAGATACGCAGTATTTT

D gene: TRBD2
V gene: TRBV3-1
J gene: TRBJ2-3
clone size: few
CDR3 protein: CASSQDALAGATDTQYF
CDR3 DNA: TGTGCCAGCAGCCAGGACGCGCTAGCGGGGGCAACAGATACGCAGTATTTT

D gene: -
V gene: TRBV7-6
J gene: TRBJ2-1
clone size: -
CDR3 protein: CASSPGGAQGSYNEQFF
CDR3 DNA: TGTGCCAGCAGCCCTGGGGGGGCCCAGGGATCCTACAATGAGCAGTTCTTC

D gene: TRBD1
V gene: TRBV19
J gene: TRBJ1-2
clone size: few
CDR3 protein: CASSIAGQGTSGYTF
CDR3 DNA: TGTGCCAGTAGTATTGCGGGACAGGGGACGTCTGGCTACACCTTC

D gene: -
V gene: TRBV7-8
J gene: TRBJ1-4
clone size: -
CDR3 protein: CTSRQDQEKLFF
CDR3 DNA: TGTACCAGCCGGCAGGACCAAGAAAAACTGTTTTTT

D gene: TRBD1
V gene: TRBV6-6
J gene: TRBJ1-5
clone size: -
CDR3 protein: CATGQGSEPQHF
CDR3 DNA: TGTGCCACTGGACAGGGATCGGAGCCCCAGCATTTT

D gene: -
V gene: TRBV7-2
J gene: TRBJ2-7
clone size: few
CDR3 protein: CASSIGQSRNEQYF
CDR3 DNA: TGTGCCAGCAGCATAGGACAGTCCAGGAACGAGCAGTACTTC

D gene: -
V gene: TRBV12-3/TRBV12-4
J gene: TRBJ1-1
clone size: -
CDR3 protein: CASSEGQSVTEAFF
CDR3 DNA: TGTGCCAGCTCCGAGGGGCAGTCTGTCACTGAAGCTTTCTTT

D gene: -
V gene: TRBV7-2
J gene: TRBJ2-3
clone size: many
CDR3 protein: CASSSPRRANLGTDTQYF
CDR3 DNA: TGTGCCAGCAGCTCCCCCCGGCGGGCTAACCTGGGCACAGATACGCAGTATTTT

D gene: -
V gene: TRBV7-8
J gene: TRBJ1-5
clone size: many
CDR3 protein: CASSLWVPGPSGQPQHF
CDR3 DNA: TGTGCCAGCAGCTTATGGGTCCCGGGCCCATCCGGTCAGCCCCAGCATTTT

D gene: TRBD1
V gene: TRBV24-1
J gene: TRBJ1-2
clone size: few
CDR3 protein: CATSDSLDRGGYTF
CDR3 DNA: TGTGCCACCAGTGATTCACTGGACAGGGGTGGCTACACCTTC

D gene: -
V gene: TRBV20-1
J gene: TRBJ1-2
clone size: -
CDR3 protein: CSAARGRTGYTF
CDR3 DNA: TGCAGTGCTGCCCGGGGGCGTACTGGCTACACCTTC

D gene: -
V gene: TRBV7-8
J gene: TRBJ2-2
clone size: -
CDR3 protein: CASSLAGWVPGELFF
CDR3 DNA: TGTGCCAGCAGCTTAGCGGGATGGGTCCCCGGGGAGCTGTTTTTT

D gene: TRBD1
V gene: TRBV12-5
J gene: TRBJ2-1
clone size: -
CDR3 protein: CASGLILGDRGPNEQFF
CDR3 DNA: TGTGCTAGTGGTTTAATCTTAGGGGACAGGGGGCCAAATGAGCAGTTCTTC

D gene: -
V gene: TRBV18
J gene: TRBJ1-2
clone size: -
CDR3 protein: CASSQIRGGADGYTF
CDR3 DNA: TGTGCCAGCTCGCAAATCCGAGGGGGGGCAGATGGCTACACCTTC

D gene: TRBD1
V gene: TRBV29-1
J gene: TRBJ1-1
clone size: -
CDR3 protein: CSVTHRGMNTEAFF
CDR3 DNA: TGCAGCGTAACCCACAGGGGGATGAACACTGAAGCTTTCTTT

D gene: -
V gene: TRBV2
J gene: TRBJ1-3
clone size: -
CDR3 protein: CASSEIFGNTIYF
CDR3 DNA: TGTGCCAGCAGTGAAATCTTTGGAAACACCATATATTTT

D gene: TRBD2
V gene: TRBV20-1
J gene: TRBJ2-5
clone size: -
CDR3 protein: CSARGGLAIETQYF
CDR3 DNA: TGCAGTGCTAGGGGAGGACTAGCGATCGAGACCCAGTACTTC